This entry lists 10 T cell receptor beta chains sequenced from one sample in a study of beta chain features in type 1 diabetes. cDNA synthesis used the whole RNA isolate, giving expressed TCRB sequences. Generated by immunoSEQ multiplex PCR, the TCRdb table keeps only in-frame clones and is missing some. The sample shows some 220,000 clones, approximately 11% of them seen only once. The specimen was central memory CD4+ T cells from blood. These receptor sequences come from a man aged 18-30 years in good health.

This chain connects TRBV2 to TRBJ2-7; D gene ambiguous. Trimming shortened V by 7 bases and J by 6 bases, and 19 bases separated the two germline ends. There are 14 residues in the CDR3. Germline V CDR1 and CDR2: SNHLY, FYNNEI. The CDR3 spells CASTVGQVPSEQYF. Written as DNA, the CDR3 is TGTGCCAGCACTGTGGGCCAAGTCCCATCCGAGCAGTACTTC.

V and J are TRBV23-1 and TRBJ2-3, with 7 bases matching TRBD2. TRBV23-1 carries the ORF label, with uncertain function. CDR3 length: 15 residues. The V gene end was trimmed by 4 bases and the J gene end by 0 bases; junction bases not matched to a gene: 4. CDR3 region: CASSRERGSTDTQYF. The CDR3 bases are TGCGCCAGCAGTCGAGAGCGGGGCAGCACAGATACGCAGTATTTT.

The rearrangement uses TRBV15 and TRBJ2-3; TRBD1 might be the D (6 bases). CDR1 and CDR2 (germline): LNHNV, YYDKDF (reference sequence). Trimming cost V 3 bases and J 2 bases, with 9 bases left between them. The CDR3 spans 14 residues. CDR3 residues: CATSRTGYTDTQYF. Written as DNA, the CDR3 is TGTGCCACCAGCAGGACAGGTTACACAGATACGCAGTATTTT.

The CDR3 is CASSPTGANTGELFF. Here the CDR3 DNA reads TGTGCCAGCAGTCCTACGGGCGCGAACACCGGGGAGCTGTTTTTT. The rearrangement links TRBV7-8 to TRBJ2-2, with D uncertain. This CDR3 is 15 amino acids long. V was cut by 6 bases and J by 0 bases, with 11 bases left in between. Germline V lookup: CDR1 SGHVS, CDR2 FQNEAQ.

This clone was detected only a few times. The chain is built from TRBV5-1 and TRBJ1-2; D remains ambiguous. This CDR3 is 12 amino acids long. The germline V and J ends were trimmed by 7 bases and 2 bases, with 9 bases remaining between them. CDR1 SGHRS and CDR2 YFSETQ come from the germline V gene. The chain's CDR3 is CASGPNNYGYTF. CDR3 DNA: TGCGCCAGCGGACCGAACAACTATGGCTACACCTTC.

The sample holds a few counts of this clone. This chain connects TRBV29-1 to TRBJ2-4; D may be TRBD1 (5 bases). Trimming took off 7 bases at V and 8 bases at J, with 18 bases between the two ends. This CDR3 is built from 13 residues. CDR1 SQVTM and CDR2 ANQGSEA come from the germline V gene. The chain's CDR3 is CSAEGVGKDIQYF. The DNA for the CDR3 is TGCAGCGCCGAAGGGGTAGGGAAGGACATTCAGTACTTC.

The rearrangement uses TRBV4-2 and TRBJ2-7; 7 nucleotides line up with TRBD1. V dropped 5 bases and J dropped 2; count of bases not matched to a gene: 6. CDR1 and CDR2 from the germline V gene are LGHNA and YNFKEQ. The CDR3 is 14 amino acids. The CDR3 is CASSAAGTAYEQYF. CDR3 sequence (DNA): TGTGCCAGCAGCGCCGCCGGGACAGCCTACGAGCAGTACTTC.

This clone was detected only a few times. This sequence joins TRBV30 and TRBJ1-5; D might be TRBD1 (6 bases). The germline V gene has CDR1 GTSNPN and CDR2 SVGIG (reference sequence). This CDR3 has 15 amino acids. V was pared by 4 bases and J by 2 bases, with 15 bases between. In DNA, the CDR3 is TGTGCCTGGACTGGGGGGGGCGTGGGCAATCAGCCCCAGCATTTT. Translated: CAWTGGGVGNQPQHF.

This clone was counted only a few times. The chain joins TRBV30 to TRBJ2-4; 7 positions agree with TRBD1. After removal of 3 bases from V and 7 bases from J, the junction contained 6 bases not matched to a gene. The CDR3 extends over 13 amino acids. From germline, CDR1 is GTSNPN and CDR2 SVGIG (reference sequence). In DNA, the CDR3 is TGTGCCTGGAGAATAGGGGGCAGCAACATTCAGTACTTC. Its protein product is CAWRIGGSNIQYF. The whole variable domain, filled in from reference TRBV30 and TRBJ2-4, reads SQTIHQWPATLVQPVGSPLSLECTVEGTSNPNLYWYRQAAGRGLQLLFYSVGIGQISSEVPQNLSASRPQDRQFILSSKKLLLSDSGFYLCAWRIGGSNIQYFGAGTRLSVL.

This clone occurred a few times. The chain uses TRBV7-9 and TRBJ2-3; no firm D call. This CDR3 spans 14 amino acids. V lost 3 bases to trimming and J lost 2 bases, with 9 bases between them. Germline V gene lookup returns CDR1 SEHNR and CDR2 FQNEAQ (reference sequence). CDR3: CASSFTVDTDTQYF. In nucleotides, the CDR3 is TGTGCCAGCAGCTTTACGGTCGACACAGATACGCAGTATTTT.